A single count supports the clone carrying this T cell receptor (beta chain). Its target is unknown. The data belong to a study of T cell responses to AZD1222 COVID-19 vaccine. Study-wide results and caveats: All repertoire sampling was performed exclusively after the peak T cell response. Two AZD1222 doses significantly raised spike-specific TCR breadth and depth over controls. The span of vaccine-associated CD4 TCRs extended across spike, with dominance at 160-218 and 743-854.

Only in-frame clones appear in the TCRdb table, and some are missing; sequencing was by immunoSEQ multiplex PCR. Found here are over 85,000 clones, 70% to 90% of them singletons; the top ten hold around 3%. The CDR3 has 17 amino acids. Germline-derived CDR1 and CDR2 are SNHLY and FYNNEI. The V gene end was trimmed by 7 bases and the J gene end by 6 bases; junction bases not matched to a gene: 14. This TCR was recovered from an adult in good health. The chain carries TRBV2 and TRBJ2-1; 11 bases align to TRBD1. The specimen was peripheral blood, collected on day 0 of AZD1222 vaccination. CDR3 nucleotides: TGTGCCAGCATAGAGGGGACAGGGGGTTTAGCGGGCAATGAGCAGTTCTTC. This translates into CASIEGTGGLAGNEQFF.